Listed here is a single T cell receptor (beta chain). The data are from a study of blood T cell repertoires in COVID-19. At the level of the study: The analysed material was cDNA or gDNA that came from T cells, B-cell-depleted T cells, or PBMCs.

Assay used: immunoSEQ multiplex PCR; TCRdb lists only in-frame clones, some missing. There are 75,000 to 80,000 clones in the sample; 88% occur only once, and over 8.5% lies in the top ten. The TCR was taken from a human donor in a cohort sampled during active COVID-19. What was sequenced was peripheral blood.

The CDR3 sequence is CAVNAGDAGNTIYF. DNA of the CDR3: TGTGCCGTGAACGCAGGGGATGCTGGAAACACCATATATTTT. This rearrangement joins TRBV10-3 to TRBJ1-3; D is possibly TRBD1 (6 bases). Germline-derived CDR1 and CDR2 are ENHRY and SYGVKD. Deletions cut 11 bases from V and 2 bases from J, with 16 bases between. This CDR3 has 14 residues.